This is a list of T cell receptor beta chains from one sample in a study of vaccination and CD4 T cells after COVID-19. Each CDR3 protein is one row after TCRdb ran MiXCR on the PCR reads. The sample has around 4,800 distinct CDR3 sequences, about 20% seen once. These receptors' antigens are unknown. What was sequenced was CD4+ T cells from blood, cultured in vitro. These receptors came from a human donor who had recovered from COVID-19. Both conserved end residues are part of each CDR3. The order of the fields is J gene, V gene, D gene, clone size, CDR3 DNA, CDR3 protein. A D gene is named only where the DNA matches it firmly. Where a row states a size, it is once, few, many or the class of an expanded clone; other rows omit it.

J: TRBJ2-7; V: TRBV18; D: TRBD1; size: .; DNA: TGTGCCAGCTCACCTCGGACAGGGGTCCTCTCCGAGCAGTACTTC; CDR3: CASSPRTGVLSEQYF
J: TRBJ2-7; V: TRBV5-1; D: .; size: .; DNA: TGCGCCAGCAGTGGGTCGAGCGCTAACTACGAGCAGTACTTC; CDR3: CASSGSSANYEQYF
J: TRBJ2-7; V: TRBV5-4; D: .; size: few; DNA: TGTGCCAGCAGCCAGAGGTGGGGGGATCAATACGAGCAGTACTTC; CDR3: CASSQRWGDQYEQYF
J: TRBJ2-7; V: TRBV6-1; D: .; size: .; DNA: TGTGCCAGCAGATGGGACTTTTTCGAGCAGTACTTC; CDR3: CASRWDFFEQYF
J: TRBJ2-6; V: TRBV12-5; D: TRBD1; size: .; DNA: TGTGCTAGTGGTTTGGCCTTCCCGACAGGGTTCGTGGATGGGGCCAACGTCCTGACTTTC; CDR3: CASGLAFPTGFVDGANVLTF
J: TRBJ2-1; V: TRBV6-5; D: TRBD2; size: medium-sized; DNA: TGTGCCAGCAGTTACGGGACTAGCGGGGCCCTCAATGAGCAGTTCTTC; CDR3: CASSYGTSGALNEQFF
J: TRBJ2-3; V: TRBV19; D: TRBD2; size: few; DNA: TGTGCCAGTAGTTCCGGGACTAGCGGGGGGACTTATACGCAGTATTTT; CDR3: CASSSGTSGGTYTQYF
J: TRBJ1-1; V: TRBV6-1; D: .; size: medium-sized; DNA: TGTGCCAGCGGCGAGGGGGGAGGCACTGAAGCTTTCTTT; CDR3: CASGEGGGTEAFF
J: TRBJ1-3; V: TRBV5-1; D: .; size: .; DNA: TGCGCCAGCAGCTTGGGGGCCTCTGGAAACACCATATATTTT; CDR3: CASSLGASGNTIYF
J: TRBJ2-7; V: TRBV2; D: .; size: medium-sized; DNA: TGTGCCAGCAGTCCGGGACAACGACGCTACGAGCAGTACTTC; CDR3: CASSPGQRRYEQYF
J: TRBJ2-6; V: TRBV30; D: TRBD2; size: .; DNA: TGTGCCTGGAGTGGGGAGCGGGGGCCTTACTCTGGGGCTAACGTCCTGACTTTC; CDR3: CAWSGERGPYSGANVLTF
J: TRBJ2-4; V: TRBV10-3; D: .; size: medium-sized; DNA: TGTGCCATCAGTGAGTCCTCTCGGACAGTAAAAAACATTCAGTACTTC; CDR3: CAISESSRTVKNIQYF
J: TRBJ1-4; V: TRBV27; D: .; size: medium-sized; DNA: TGTGCCAGCAGTTTATCGTTCGGGCTGGAAAAACTGTTTTTT; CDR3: CASSLSFGLEKLFF
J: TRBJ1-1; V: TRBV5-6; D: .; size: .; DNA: TGTGCCAGCAGCTTCGCACGGAAGAACACTGAAGCTTTCTTT; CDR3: CASSFARKNTEAFF
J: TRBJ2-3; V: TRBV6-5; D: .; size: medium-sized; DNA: TGTGCCAGCAGTTTTACCCAACCCACAGATACGCAGTATTTT; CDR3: CASSFTQPTDTQYF
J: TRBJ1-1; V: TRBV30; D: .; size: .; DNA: TGTGCCTGGAGCCTATCAAGGGGCACTGAAGCTTTCTTT; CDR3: CAWSLSRGTEAFF
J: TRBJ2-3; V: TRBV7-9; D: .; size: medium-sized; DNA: TGTGCCAGCAGCTTGGTAGCGGATACGCAGTATTTT; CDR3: CASSLVADTQYF
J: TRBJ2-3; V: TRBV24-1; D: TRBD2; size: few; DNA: TGTGCCACCAGTGATCCCGGGAGGACGCAGTATTTT; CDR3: CATSDPGRTQYF
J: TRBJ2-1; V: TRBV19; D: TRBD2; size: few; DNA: TGTGCCAGCGCCCCGGGGGGGAAATCCTACAATGAGCAGTTCTTC; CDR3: CASAPGGKSYNEQFF
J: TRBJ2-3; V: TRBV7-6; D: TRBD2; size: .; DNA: TGTGCCAGCAGCTTCGGGGGGGTCGGCACAGATACGCAGTATTTT; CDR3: CASSFGGVGTDTQYF
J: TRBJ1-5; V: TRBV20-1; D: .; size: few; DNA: TGCAGTGCTTCAGAATCGTCCTTTAGCAATCAGCCCCAGCATTTT; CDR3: CSASESSFSNQPQHF
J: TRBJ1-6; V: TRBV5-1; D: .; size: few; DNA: TGCGCCAGCAGCTTGGATCCGGGTGAAGGATCACCCCTCCACTTT; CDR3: CASSLDPGEGSPLHF
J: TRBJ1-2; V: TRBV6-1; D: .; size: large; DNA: TGTGCCAGCACAATACTAACCGGGAGTCACTATGGCTACACCTTC; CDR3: CASTILTGSHYGYTF
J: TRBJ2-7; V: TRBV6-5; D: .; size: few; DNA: TGTGCCAGCAGTTACAGGCCGGGACGCCCCGGACAGCAGTACTTC; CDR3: CASSYRPGRPGQQYF
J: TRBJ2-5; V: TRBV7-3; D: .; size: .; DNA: TGTGCCAGCAGCACTCACAGGGATGAGACCCAGTACTTC; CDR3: CASSTHRDETQYF
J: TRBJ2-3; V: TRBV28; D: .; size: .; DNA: TGTGCCAGCAGACATTTCGGACAGCTCACAGATACGCAGTATTTT; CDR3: CASRHFGQLTDTQYF
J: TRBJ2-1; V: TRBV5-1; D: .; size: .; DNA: TGCGCCAGCAGTGGAACCATTGAGCAGTTCTTC; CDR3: CASSGTIEQFF
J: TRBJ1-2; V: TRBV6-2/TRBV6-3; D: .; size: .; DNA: TGTGCCAGCACCCCTCGGGGGAGAGGCTACACCTTC; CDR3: CASTPRGRGYTF
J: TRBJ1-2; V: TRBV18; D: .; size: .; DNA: TGTGCCAGCTCACCAGAGGGAGCTGTTTATGGCTACACCTTC; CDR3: CASSPEGAVYGYTF
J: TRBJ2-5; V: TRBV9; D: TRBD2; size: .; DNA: TGTGCCAGCAGCGCTAGCGGGCGGGGAGGCGGAGAGACCCAGTACTTC; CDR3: CASSASGRGGGETQYF
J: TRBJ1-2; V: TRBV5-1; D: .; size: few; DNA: TGCGCCAGCAGCTTGGACAGTTCCGCTGGCTACACCTTC; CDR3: CASSLDSSAGYTF
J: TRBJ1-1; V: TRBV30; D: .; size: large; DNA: TGTGCCTGGGATAATGGGGTGAAGAAGACTGAAGCTTTCTTT; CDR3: CAWDNGVKKTEAFF